Following are 18 T cell receptor beta chains from one sample sequenced in a study of identical twins. TCRdb redid the calling of the 5' RACE reads with MiXCR, one entry per CDR3 protein. The sample lists 450,000 or so distinct CDR3 sequences, approximately 15% occurring once. This sample also belongs to another study, concerning yellow fever vaccine responses in identical twins.

Sequences were obtained from CD4+ T cells sorted from blood. Receptors originate from a woman aged 18-30 years in good health.

This clonotype was counted a few times. The V gene is TRBV11-2, the J gene TRBJ2-3; D remains ambiguous. CDR1 and CDR2 (germline): SGHAT, FQNNGV. The CDR3 is 13 amino acids. The ends were cut back, 4 bases at V and 3 bases at J, with 8 bases in the middle. CDR3 region: CASSSLVTDTQYF. The CDR3, as DNA: TGTGCCAGCAGCTCACTCGTTACAGATACGCAGTATTTT.

This clonotype has more than one count but fewer than ten. This chain uses TRBV29-1 with TRBJ2-1, with 10 bases that match TRBD2. CDR1 is SQVTM and CDR2 is ANQGSEA in the germline V gene. V was pared by 7 bases and J by 7 bases, with 10 bases of the junction left unmatched. This CDR3 region has 14 residues. In DNA form, the CDR3 reads TGCAGCGGTGAGGTAGCGGGAGGTCGGAATGAGCAGTTCTTC. This translates into CSGEVAGGRNEQFF.

There are a few counts of this clonotype. This chain connects TRBV20-1 to TRBJ2-3; 11 nucleotides match TRBD1. Germline V gene lookup returns CDR1 DFQATT and CDR2 SNEGSKA (reference sequence). This CDR3 has 15 amino acids. V was clipped by 7 bases and J by 3 bases; unmatched bases: 9. CDR3 in DNA: TGCAGTGGGGGGACCGGGACAGGGGGAACAGATACGCAGTATTTT. This codes for CSGGTGTGGTDTQYF.

This chain links TRBV3-1 with TRBJ1-3; no clear D gene. CDR3 length: 13 residues. Between the trimmed V and J ends, which lost 6 bases and 5 bases, there was a span of 11 bases. Germline V gene sequence: CDR1 LGHDT, CDR2 YNNKEL (reference sequence). The DNA for the CDR3 is TGTGCCAGCAGTCTGAGTCGTCGAAACACCATATATTTT. Residues: CASSLSRRNTIYF.

J is TRBJ2-7 and V is TRBV11-2; D is unclear. The CDR3 loop spans 18 amino acids. V gave up 0 bases and J gave up 3 bases, with 21 bases separating them. Germline-derived CDR1 and CDR2 are SGHAT and FQNNGV. The CDR3: CASSLDVGQVLTGYEQYF. The CDR3 bases are TGTGCCAGCAGCTTAGATGTTGGGCAGGTCCTGACCGGCTACGAGCAGTACTTC.

This chain joins TRBV12-3 or TRBV12-4 and TRBJ2-7, with 13 bases aligning to TRBD2. The J segment lost 4 bases and the V segment lost 5 bases, leaving 14 bases of the junction unmatched. The CDR3 spans 18 residues. CDR3 in amino acids: CASSLRLAGGENRYEQYF. The CDR3 nucleotides are TGTGCCAGCAGTCTTAGACTAGCGGGGGGCGAGAATCGGTACGAGCAGTACTTC.

This clonotype was recorded only once. This chain uses TRBV11-3 with TRBJ1-2; 9 bases match TRBD1. The germline gives CDR1 SGHNT, CDR2 YENEEA. V lost 3 bases, J lost 6 bases, and 5 bases stayed unmatched. The CDR3 length is 14 residues. CDR3 in amino acids: CASSLGQGEDGYTF. In DNA, the CDR3 is TGTGCCAGCAGCTTGGGACAGGGCGAAGATGGCTACACCTTC.

The sample holds a few counts of this clonotype. CDR3 in DNA: TGTGCCAGCAGCCAATTTCGGAGGGACGGGGAGCTGTTTTTT. Translation gives CASSQFRRDGELFF. The rearrangement joins TRBV3-1 to TRBJ2-2; D possibly corresponds to TRBD2 (6 bases). This CDR3 spans 14 amino acids. The germline CDR1 and CDR2 sequences are LGHDT and YNNKEL (reference sequence). V lost 2 bases, J lost 7 bases, and 11 bases lay in between.

This chain connects TRBV7-9 to TRBJ1-4; D is uncertain. CDR3 length equals 16 residues. Per the germline V gene, CDR1 is SEHNR and CDR2 is FQNEAQ (reference sequence). Trimming removed 0 bases at V and 6 bases at J, with 14 bases between. CDR3 DNA sequence: TGTGCCAGCAGCTTAGCGGTGGGAGCTGGGGATGAAAAACTGTTTTTT. Amino acids: CASSLAVGAGDEKLFF.

This clonotype was seen repeatedly, ten times or more. The V gene is TRBV27, the J gene TRBJ2-7; 9 bases are shared with TRBD1. The CDR3 totals 13 residues. V was pared by 6 bases and J by 1 base, with 1 base of the junction left unmatched. The germline V gene encodes CDR1 MNHEY and CDR2 SMNVEV (reference sequence). The CDR3 coding sequence is TGTGCCAGCAGCGGGACAGGGTCCTACGAGCAGTACTTC. Its translation: CASSGTGSYEQYF.

The chain links TRBV20-1 to TRBJ2-6; no clear D. The V gene lost 3 bases and the J gene lost 4 bases, with 4 bases spanning the gap. The CDR3 runs 12 residues. The germline V gene has CDR1 DFQATT and CDR2 SNEGSKA (reference sequence). As DNA, the CDR3 is TGCAGTGCTAGTCTGGGGGCCAACGTCCTGACTTTC. Its translation is CSASLGANVLTF.

In its sample, this clonotype was seen many times. The rearrangement joins TRBV20-1 to TRBJ2-2; D is uncertain. Germline assignment: CDR1 DFQATT and CDR2 SNEGSKA (reference sequence). This CDR3 has 17 residues. Deletions cut 2 bases from V and 2 bases from J, with 18 bases between. DNA of the CDR3: TGCAGTGCTAGAAGGGCAGACCAACGCGTTAACACCGGGGAGCTGTTTTTT. Residues: CSARRADQRVNTGELFF.

This clonotype was picked up many times. V gene TRBV24-1 combines with J gene TRBJ2-7; D is undetermined. Germline-derived CDR1 and CDR2 are KGHDR and SFDVKD. The V gene lost 3 bases and the J gene lost 4 bases, with 12 bases spanning the gap. This CDR3 has 14 amino acids. CDR3 DNA: TGTGCCACCAGTGATGGAACAAACCCTTACGAGCAGTACTTC. It translates to CATSDGTNPYEQYF.

The chain carries TRBV7-9 and TRBJ1-4; no definite D call. There are 15 residues in the CDR3. Trimming removed 1 base at V and 4 bases at J, with 10 bases between. The germline CDR1 and CDR2 sequences are SEHNR and FQNEAQ (reference sequence). The CDR3 sequence: CASSLESGFNEKLFF. The DNA of the CDR3 is TGTGCCAGCAGCTTAGAGTCCGGCTTTAATGAAAAACTGTTTTTT.

The chain is built from TRBV5-1 and TRBJ2-2; D is perhaps TRBD1 or TRBD2 (5 bases each). Germline loops: CDR1 SGHRS, CDR2 YFSETQ. The CDR3 runs to 14 residues. The V gene lost 1 base and the J gene lost 8 bases, with 12 bases spanning the gap. The CDR3 DNA is TGCGCCAGCAGCTTGAGGGACGGTTCAGGGGAGCTGTTTTTT. Its translation: CASSLRDGSGELFF. The variable domain in full, with the rest retrieved from reference TRBV5-1 and TRBJ2-2, is KAGVTQTPRYLIKTRGQQVTLSCSPISGHRSVSWYQQTPGQGLQFLFEYFSETQRNKGNFPGRFSGRQFSNSRSEMNVSTLELGDSALYLCASSLRDGSGELFFGEGSRLTVL.

A few counts support this clonotype. The rearrangement uses TRBV5-1 and TRBJ2-3, with 8 bases that match TRBD2. V lost 0 bases, J lost 4 bases, and 7 bases stayed unmatched. This CDR3 contains 16 residues. CDR1 is SGHRS, CDR2 YFSETQ, per germline. This CDR3 reads CASSLDNGGGADTQYF. The DNA of the CDR3 is TGCGCCAGCAGCTTGGATAACGGGGGGGGTGCAGATACGCAGTATTTT.

This clonotype came up a few times. The V gene is TRBV5-1, the J gene TRBJ2-2; the D is unclear. Germline assignment: CDR1 SGHRS and CDR2 YFSETQ. The V end lost 4 bases, the J end lost 4 bases, and 8 bases lay between the germline ends. This CDR3 has 13 residues. For the CDR3, the DNA is TGCGCCAGCAGCGTCGAGTCCACCGGGGAGCTGTTTTTT. Translating gives CASSVESTGELFF. Together with reference TRBV5-1 and TRBJ2-2, the CDR3 gives the full variable domain: KAGVTQTPRYLIKTRGQQVTLSCSPISGHRSVSWYQQTPGQGLQFLFEYFSETQRNKGNFPGRFSGRQFSNSRSEMNVSTLELGDSALYLCASSVESTGELFFGEGSRLTVL.

J is TRBJ2-3 and V is TRBV9; the D is unclear. CDR3 size: 15 residues. V lost 4 bases and J 2 bases, leaving 14 bases between the germline ends. Germline CDR1 is SGDLS and CDR2 is YYNGEE. CDR3 loop: CASSPRTSVTDTQYF. The CDR3 region has the DNA TGTGCCAGCAGCCCGCGGACCTCCGTCACAGATACGCAGTATTTT.